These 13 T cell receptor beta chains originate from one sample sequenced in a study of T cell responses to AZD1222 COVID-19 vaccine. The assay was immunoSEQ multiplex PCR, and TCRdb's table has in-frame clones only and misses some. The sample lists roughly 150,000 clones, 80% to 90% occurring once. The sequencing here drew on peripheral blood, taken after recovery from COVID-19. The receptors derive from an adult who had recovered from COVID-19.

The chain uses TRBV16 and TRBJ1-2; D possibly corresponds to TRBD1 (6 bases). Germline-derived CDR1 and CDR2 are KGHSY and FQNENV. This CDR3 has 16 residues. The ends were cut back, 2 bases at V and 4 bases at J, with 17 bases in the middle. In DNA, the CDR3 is TGTGCCAGCAGCCAAAGTATACAGGGATCAGGCTATGGCTACACCTTC. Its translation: CASSQSIQGSGYGYTF.

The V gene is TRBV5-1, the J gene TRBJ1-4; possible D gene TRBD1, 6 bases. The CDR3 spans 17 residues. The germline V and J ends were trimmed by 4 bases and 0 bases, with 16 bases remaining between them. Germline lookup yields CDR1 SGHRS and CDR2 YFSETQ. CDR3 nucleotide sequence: TGCGCCAGCAGCCCCCGGGGGCGCGGGGCAACTAATGAAAAACTGTTTTTT. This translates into CASSPRGRGATNEKLFF.

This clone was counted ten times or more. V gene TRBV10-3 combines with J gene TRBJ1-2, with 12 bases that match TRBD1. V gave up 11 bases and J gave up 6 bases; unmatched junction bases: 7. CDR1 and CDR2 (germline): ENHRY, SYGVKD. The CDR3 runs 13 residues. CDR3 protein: CAASGTGGDGYTF. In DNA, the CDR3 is TGTGCCGCTTCCGGGACAGGGGGCGATGGCTACACCTTC.

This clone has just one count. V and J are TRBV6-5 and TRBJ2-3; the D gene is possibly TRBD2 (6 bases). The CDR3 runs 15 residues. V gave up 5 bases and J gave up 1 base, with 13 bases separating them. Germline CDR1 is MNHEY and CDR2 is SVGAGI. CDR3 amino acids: CASSPLASGTDTQYF. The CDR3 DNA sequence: TGTGCCAGCAGTCCCCTAGCGTCCGGCACAGATACGCAGTATTTT.

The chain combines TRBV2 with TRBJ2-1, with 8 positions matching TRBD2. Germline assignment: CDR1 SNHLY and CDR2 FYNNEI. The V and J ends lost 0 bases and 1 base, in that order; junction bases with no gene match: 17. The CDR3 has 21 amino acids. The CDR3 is CASSEAWSGSYRSGSYNEQFF. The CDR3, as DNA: TGTGCCAGCAGTGAAGCTTGGAGCGGGAGTTATCGATCGGGGTCCTACAATGAGCAGTTCTTC.

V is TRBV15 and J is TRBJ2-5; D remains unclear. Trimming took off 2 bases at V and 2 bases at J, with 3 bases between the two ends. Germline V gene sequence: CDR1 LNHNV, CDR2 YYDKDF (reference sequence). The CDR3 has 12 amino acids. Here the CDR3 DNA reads TGTGCCACCAGCAGACAGCAAGAGACCCAGTACTTC. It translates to CATSRQQETQYF. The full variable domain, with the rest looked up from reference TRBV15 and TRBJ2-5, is DAMVIQNPRYQVTQFGKPVTLSCSQTLNHNVMYWYQQKSSQAPKLLFHYYDKDFNNEADTPDNFQSRRPNTSFCFLDIRSPGLGDTAMYLCATSRQQETQYFGPGTRLLVL.

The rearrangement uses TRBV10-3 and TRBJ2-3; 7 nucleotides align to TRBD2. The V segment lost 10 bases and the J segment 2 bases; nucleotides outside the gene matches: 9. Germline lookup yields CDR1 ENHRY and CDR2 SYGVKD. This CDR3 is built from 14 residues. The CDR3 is CATRTSILTDTQYF. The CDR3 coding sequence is TGTGCCACCCGGACTAGTATCCTCACAGATACGCAGTATTTT.

The CDR3 protein is CASSLKRGGQETQYF. CDR3 DNA: TGTGCCAGCAGCTTAAAGCGGGGGGGACAAGAGACCCAGTACTTC. The rearrangement joins TRBV5-4 to TRBJ2-5; 10 bases line up with TRBD2. Trimming cost V 2 bases and J 2 bases; bases outside gene matches: 3. The CDR3 spans 15 residues. Germline CDR1 SGHNT, CDR2 YYREEE (reference sequence).

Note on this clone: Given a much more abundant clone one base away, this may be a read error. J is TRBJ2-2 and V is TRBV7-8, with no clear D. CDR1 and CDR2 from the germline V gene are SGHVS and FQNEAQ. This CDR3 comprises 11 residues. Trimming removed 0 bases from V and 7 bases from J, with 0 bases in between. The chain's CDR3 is CASSLAGELFF. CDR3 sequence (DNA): TGTGCCAGCAGCTTAGCCGGGGAGCTGTTTTTT. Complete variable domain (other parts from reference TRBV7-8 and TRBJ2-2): GAGVSQSPRYKVAKRGQDVALRCDPISGHVSLFWYQQALGQGPEFLTYFQNEAQLDKSGLPSDRFFAERPEGSVSTLKIQRTQQEDSAVYLCASSLAGELFFGEGSRLTVL.

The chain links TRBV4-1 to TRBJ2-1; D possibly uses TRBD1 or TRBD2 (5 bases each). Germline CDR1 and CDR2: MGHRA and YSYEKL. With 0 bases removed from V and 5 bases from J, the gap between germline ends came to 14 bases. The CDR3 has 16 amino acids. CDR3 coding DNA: TGCGCCAGCAGCCAAGAGGCCCAGGGAGCAAACAATGAGCAGTTCTTC. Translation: CASSQEAQGANNEQFF.

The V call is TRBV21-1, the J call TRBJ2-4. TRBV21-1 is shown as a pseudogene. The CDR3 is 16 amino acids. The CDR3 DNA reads TGTGCCAGCAGCAAAGCGGGGGACCCAGGCAAAAACATTCAGTACTTC. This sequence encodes CASSKAGDPGKNIQYF.

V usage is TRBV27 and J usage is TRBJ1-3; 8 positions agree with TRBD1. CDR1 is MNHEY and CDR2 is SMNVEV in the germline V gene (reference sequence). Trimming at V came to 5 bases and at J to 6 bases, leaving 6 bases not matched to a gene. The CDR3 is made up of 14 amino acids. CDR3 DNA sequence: TGTGCCAGCAGTGCCCGACAGGGGCCAAACACCATATATTTT. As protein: CASSARQGPNTIYF.

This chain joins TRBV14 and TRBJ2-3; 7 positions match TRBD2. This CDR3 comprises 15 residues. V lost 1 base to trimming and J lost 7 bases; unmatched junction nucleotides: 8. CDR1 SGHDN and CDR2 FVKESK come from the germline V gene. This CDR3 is CASSQGTSTRNTQYF. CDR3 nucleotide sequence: TGTGCCAGCAGCCAAGGGACTAGTACGCGAAATACGCAGTATTTT.